This T cell receptor beta chain was identified during a study of radiotherapy plus CTLA-4 blockade in lung cancer. Turning to the study itself: An objective response was seen in around a sixth of patients, and disease control in around 33%. The study, taken as a whole, reports: The study found tumor-derived TCR clones expanded in blood after radiotherapy plus ipilimumab.

Focal radiation plus CTLA-4 blockade with ipilimumab was administered to patients who had chemo-refractory metastatic non-small-cell lung cancer. In its sample, this clone was seen once. Its target is unknown. The CDR3 loop spans 15 amino acids. Germline lookup yields CDR1 SGHRS and CDR2 YFSETQ. With 4 bases clipped from V and 5 bases from J, the junction kept 5 bases outside the gene matches. Profiling relied on immunoSEQ multiplex PCR, and the TCRdb table lists in-frame clones only, not all of them. The sample comprises roughly 110,000 clones, about 84% of which are singletons, and roughly 2.3% rests with the top ten.

This specimen consisted of peripheral blood, obtained from a patient treated with radiotherapy plus ipilimumab. This receptor was obtained from a human donor with non-small cell lung cancer that progressed on radiotherapy plus ipilimumab. Some clones in this sample may be carry-over from other donors' samples. The V call is TRBV5-1, the J call TRBJ2-5, with 13 bases identical to TRBD2. Here the CDR3 DNA reads TGCGCCAGCAGCCTGGGACTAGCGGGGCGGGAGACCCAGTACTTC. It yields the protein CASSLGLAGRETQYF.